This TCR beta chain was retrieved from a study of liver allograft versus peripheral blood T cells. The overall study: Repertoires from peripheral blood of liver transplant recipients were compared with those inside their transplanted livers.

Study-wide results and limits: Liver allografts reportedly held T cell receptor repertoires unlike those in peripheral blood.

TCRdb re-derived calls from the reads in MiXCR, one entry per CDR3 protein. The repertoire consists of roughly 14,000 distinct CDR3 sequences, with roughly 22% occurring once and the leading ten covering approximately 5.5%. This clonotype was seen at least ten times. Its antigen is not known. Germline V gives CDR1 ENHRY, CDR2 SYGVKD. V lost 7 bases to trimming and J lost 0 bases, with 10 bases between them. The CDR3 has 13 residues. The chain combines TRBV10-3 with TRBJ2-7; D is perhaps TRBD1 (5 bases). The clonotype was recovered from a human patient who had a liver transplant. Certain T cells may be donor cells from the graft. CDR3 protein: CAITKTASYEQYF. For the CDR3, the DNA is TGTGCCATCACTAAGACAGCCTCCTACGAGCAGTACTTC.